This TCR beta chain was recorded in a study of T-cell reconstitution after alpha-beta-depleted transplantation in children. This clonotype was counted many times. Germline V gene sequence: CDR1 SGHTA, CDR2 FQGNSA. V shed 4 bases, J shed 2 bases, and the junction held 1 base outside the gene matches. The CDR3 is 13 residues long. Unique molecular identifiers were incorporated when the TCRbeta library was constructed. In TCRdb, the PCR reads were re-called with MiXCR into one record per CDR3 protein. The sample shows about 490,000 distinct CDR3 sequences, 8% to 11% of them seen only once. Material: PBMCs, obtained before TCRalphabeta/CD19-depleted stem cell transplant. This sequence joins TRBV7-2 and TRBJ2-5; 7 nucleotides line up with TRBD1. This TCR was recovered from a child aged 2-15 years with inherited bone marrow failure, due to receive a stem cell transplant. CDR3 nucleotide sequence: TGTGCCAGCAGCTGGGGACAGCAAGAGACCCAGTACTTC. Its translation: CASSWGQQETQYF.